This entry lists 21 T cell receptor beta chains sequenced from one sample in a study of blood T cell repertoires in COVID-19. Sequencing was performed with immunoSEQ multiplex PCR; in TCRdb, only in-frame clones are kept and a portion is missing. The sample has over 55,000 clones, over 80% seen once. Sample: peripheral blood. Receptor source: a man in his fifties or sixties with active COVID-19.

The rearrangement links TRBV7-9 to TRBJ1-2; D remains unclear. V dropped 5 bases and J dropped 5 bases, with 9 bases sitting between them. Germline V lookup: CDR1 SEHNR, CDR2 FQNEAQ (reference sequence). The CDR3 is 12 residues long. The CDR3 sequence is CASSLEAYGYTF. The DNA for the CDR3 is TGTGCCAGCAGCCTTGAGGCTTATGGCTACACCTTC.

This sequence joins TRBV25-1 and TRBJ2-7, with D maybe TRBD1 (6 bases). The V end was cut by 8 bases, the J end by 2 bases, with 13 bases between. CDR3 size: 13 residues. Germline CDR1 reads MGHDK; CDR2 reads SYGVNS. The CDR3 sequence: CASASTGPYEQYF. DNA of the CDR3: TGTGCCAGCGCCTCGACAGGCCCCTACGAGCAGTACTTC.

The CDR3 here is CASSLYGTNEKLFF. The CDR3 region has the DNA TGTGCCAGTAGCCTATATGGTACTAATGAAAAACTGTTTTTT. The chain is built from TRBV19 and TRBJ1-4, with D unresolved. The CDR3 length is 14 residues. From germline, CDR1 is LNHDA and CDR2 SQIVND (reference sequence). The V and J ends lost 6 bases and 2 bases respectively, with 10 bases between them.

The chain has TRBV6-2 or TRBV6-3 and TRBJ2-2; D gene unclear. The V gene lost 2 bases and the J gene lost 5 bases, with 6 bases spanning the gap. The germline CDR1 and CDR2 sequences are MNHEY and SVGEGT. The CDR3 totals 13 residues. The DNA of the CDR3 is TGTGCCAGCAGTTACCCTAATACCGGGGAGCTGTTTTTT. Translating gives CASSYPNTGELFF.

V usage is TRBV5-4 and J usage is TRBJ2-3; 10 bases are shared with TRBD2. CDR1 and CDR2 (germline): SGHNT, YYREEE (reference sequence). CDR3 size: 17 residues. Trimming at V came to 4 bases and at J to 6 bases, leaving 14 bases not matched to a gene. The CDR3 spells CASSVVGLAGVQDTQYF. The CDR3 DNA reads TGTGCCAGCAGCGTTGTGGGTCTAGCGGGGGTTCAGGATACGCAGTATTTT. The whole variable domain, remainder taken from reference TRBV5-4 and TRBJ2-3, is ETGVTQSPTHLIKTRGQQVTLRCSSQSGHNTVSWYQQALGQGPQFIFQYYREEENGRGNFPPRFSGLQFPNYSSELNVNALELDDSALYLCASSVVGLAGVQDTQYFGPGTRLTVL.

This rearrangement joins TRBV28 to TRBJ1-4; the match to TRBD1 covers 7 bases. This CDR3 has 16 amino acids. With 5 bases clipped from V and 0 bases from J, the junction kept 6 bases outside the gene matches. Germline assignment: CDR1 MDHEN and CDR2 SYDVKM. The CDR3 loop reads CASSATGIATNEKLFF. In DNA, the CDR3 is TGTGCCAGCAGTGCGACAGGGATTGCAACTAATGAAAAACTGTTTTTT.

This sequence joins TRBV15 and TRBJ1-1; D possibly corresponds to TRBD1 (6 bases). The CDR3 is 17 amino acids. The V end lost 0 bases, the J end lost 2 bases, and 16 bases lay between the germline ends. Germline V gene sequence: CDR1 LNHNV, CDR2 YYDKDF (reference sequence). As DNA, the CDR3 is TGTGCCACCAGCAGAGATCTGGCAGGGGCTGTAAACACTGAAGCTTTCTTT. Translating it yields CATSRDLAGAVNTEAFF.

V gene TRBV19 combines with J gene TRBJ1-1; TRBD1 aligns across 8 bases. The length of the CDR3 is 15 residues. Germline V gives CDR1 LNHDA, CDR2 SQIVND (reference sequence). The J segment lost 1 base and the V segment lost 5 bases, leaving 6 bases of the junction unmatched. In nucleotides, the CDR3 is TGTGCCAGTAGTCCAGCCGGGACAGGGAACACTGAAGCTTTCTTT. It is translated as CASSPAGTGNTEAFF.

The V and J genes are TRBV24-1 and TRBJ2-1; TRBD1 is a possible D gene (6 bases). The V gene's germline CDR1 is KGHDR and CDR2 SFDVKD. The ends were cut back, 8 bases at V and 5 bases at J, with 18 bases in the middle. The CDR3 consists of 15 residues. The CDR3 here is CATMGTGLLDNEQFF. The CDR3 coding sequence is TGTGCCACCATGGGCACAGGGCTTCTGGACAATGAGCAGTTCTTC.

The V gene is TRBV7-2, the J gene TRBJ2-3; 7 positions match TRBD2. V trimming: 4 bases; J trimming: 0 bases; junction bases outside the gene matches: 7. Per germline, CDR1 SGHTA and CDR2 FQGNSA. CDR3 length: 16 amino acids. The CDR3 sequence: CASSSRDYSSTDTQYF. As DNA, the CDR3 is TGTGCCAGCAGCTCCCGGGACTACTCTAGCACAGATACGCAGTATTTT.

This clone appeared once. The V gene is TRBV5-1, the J gene TRBJ1-4, with 7 bases aligning to TRBD1. The CDR3 has 16 amino acids. V shed 0 bases, J shed 1 base, and the junction held 3 bases outside the gene matches. The germline gives CDR1 SGHRS, CDR2 YFSETQ. CDR3 nucleotides: TGCGCCAGCAGCTTGGCTCAGGGGGGAACTAATGAAAAACTGTTTTTT. This gives the protein CASSLAQGGTNEKLFF.

The genes are TRBV30 and TRBJ1-1, with 11 positions matching TRBD1. Germline trimming cut 5 bases from V and 1 base from J; bases unmatched to any gene: 12. The length of the CDR3 is 17 residues. Looked up from germline, CDR1 is GTSNPN and CDR2 is SVGIG (reference sequence). The DNA for the CDR3 is TGTGCCTGGCACCGCTCGGGGACAGGGGGGAGGAACACTGAAGCTTTCTTT. Translation: CAWHRSGTGGRNTEAFF. The full variable domain, rest sourced from reference TRBV30 and TRBJ1-1, is SQTIHQWPATLVQPVGSPLSLECTVEGTSNPNLYWYRQAAGRGLQLLFYSVGIGQISSEVPQNLSASRPQDRQFILSSKKLLLSDSGFYLCAWHRSGTGGRNTEAFFGQGTRLTVV.

This chain joins TRBV9 and TRBJ2-7; perhaps TRBD2 as D (6 bases). CDR1 SGDLS and CDR2 YYNGEE come from the germline V gene. Trimming cost V 4 bases and J 4 bases, with 15 bases left between them. CDR3 size: 14 residues. In nucleotides, the CDR3 is TGTGCCAGCAGCTACGGGGGACGGGCGTACGAGCAGTACTTC. Amino acids: CASSYGGRAYEQYF.

This chain joins TRBV1 and TRBJ1-4. TRBV1 is a documented pseudogene. The CDR3 has 15 amino acids. The CDR3: CTSSHRGGANEKLFF. The DNA for the CDR3 is TGCACCAGCAGCCATCGGGGGGGGGCTAATGAAAAACTGTTTTTT.

This clone was seen only once. The gene calls are TRBV4-2 and TRBJ2-1, with 8 bases lining up with TRBD2. Trimming took 0 bases from V and 4 from J; bases not matched to a gene: 5. Germline-derived CDR1 and CDR2 are LGHNA and YNFKEQ. The CDR3 is 16 residues long. This CDR3 reads CASSQESRGVYNEQFF. The CDR3 DNA sequence: TGTGCCAGCAGCCAAGAATCGCGGGGGGTATACAATGAGCAGTTCTTC.

The V gene is TRBV15, the J gene TRBJ1-5; tentative D call: TRBD1 (5 bases). V shed 0 bases and J shed 9 bases, with 15 bases lying between them. The length of the CDR3 is 15 residues. Germline values: CDR1 LNHNV, CDR2 YYDKDF (reference sequence). The CDR3 nucleotides read TGTGCCACCAGCAGAGATATACTGGGGACTGGGCCCCAGCATTTT. As protein: CATSRDILGTGPQHF.

For the CDR3, the DNA is TGCGCCAGCAGCCAAAACCTTATGTGGGGGACAAAACTCACCGGGGAGCTGTTTTTT. Translation gives CASSQNLMWGTKLTGELFF. The V gene is TRBV4-3, the J gene TRBJ2-2; D perhaps matches TRBD1 (6 bases). Trimming pared 2 bases from V and 4 bases from J, leaving 23 bases between. Germline-derived CDR1 and CDR2 are LGHNA and YSLEER. CDR3 length equals 19 residues.

The V call is TRBV24-1, the J call TRBJ2-7; D might be TRBD1 (6 bases). Germline CDR1 is KGHDR and CDR2 is SFDVKD. The length of the CDR3 is 16 residues. The V end was cut by 6 bases, the J end by 3 bases, with 20 bases between. The CDR3 sequence is CATSTRRGSSDYEQYF. The CDR3 nucleotides are TGTGCCACCAGTACCCGCAGGGGTTCGAGTGACTACGAGCAGTACTTC.

This chain connects TRBV11-1 to TRBJ2-1, with a weak D call TRBD1 (6 bases). The V and J ends lost 1 base and 7 bases respectively, with 14 bases between them. CDR3 length: 15 amino acids. CDR1 SGHAT and CDR2 FQDESV come from the germline V gene (reference sequence). The CDR3 region is CASSLVGASENEQFF. Written as DNA, the CDR3 is TGTGCCAGCAGCTTAGTGGGGGCTTCCGAGAATGAGCAGTTCTTC.

V is TRBV6-2 or TRBV6-3 and J is TRBJ1-2; tentative D call: TRBD1 (5 bases). The germline CDR1 and CDR2 sequences are MNHEY and SVGEGT. With 6 bases removed from V and 10 bases from J, the gap between germline ends came to 12 bases. The CDR3 loop spans 11 amino acids. The CDR3 nucleotides are TGTGCCAGCAGCTCGACGGGGGTCTACACCTTC. Translated: CASSSTGVYTF.

In DNA, the CDR3 is TGTGCCAGCAGCCGAACCGGGACTAGCGGGCTCCAAGAGACCCAGTACTTC. Its protein product is CASSRTGTSGLQETQYF. This chain uses TRBV7-3 with TRBJ2-5, with 12 bases lining up with TRBD2. V shed 5 bases, J shed 1 base, and the junction held 8 bases outside the gene matches. CDR1 is SGHTA, CDR2 FQGTGA, per germline. The CDR3 loop spans 17 amino acids.